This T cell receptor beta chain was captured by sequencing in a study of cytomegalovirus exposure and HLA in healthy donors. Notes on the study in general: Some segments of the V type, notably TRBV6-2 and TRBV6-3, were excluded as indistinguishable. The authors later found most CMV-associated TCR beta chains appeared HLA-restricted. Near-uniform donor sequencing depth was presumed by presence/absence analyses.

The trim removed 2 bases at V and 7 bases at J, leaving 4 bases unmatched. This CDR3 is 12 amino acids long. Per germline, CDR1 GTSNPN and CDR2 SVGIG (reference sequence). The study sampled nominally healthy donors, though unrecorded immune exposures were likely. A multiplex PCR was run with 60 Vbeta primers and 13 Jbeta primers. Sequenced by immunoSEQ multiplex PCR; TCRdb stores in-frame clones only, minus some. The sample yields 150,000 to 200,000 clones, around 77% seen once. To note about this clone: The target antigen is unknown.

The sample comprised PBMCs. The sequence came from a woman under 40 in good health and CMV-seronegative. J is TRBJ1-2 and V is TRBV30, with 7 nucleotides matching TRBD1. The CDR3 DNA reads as TGTGCCTGGAGTCCGACAGGGCCTGGCTACACCTTC. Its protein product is CAWSPTGPGYTF.